These T cell receptor beta chains were read from a single sample in a study of blood T cell repertoires in COVID-19. Only in-frame clones appear in the TCRdb table, and some are missing; sequencing was by immunoSEQ multiplex PCR. This sample has under 350,000 clones, with 80% to 90% found just once. Material for sequencing was PBMCs or T cells enriched from blood (not recorded which). These receptors were collected from a woman aged 40 to 50 with acute COVID-19. Both conserved end residues are part of each CDR3. The D gene is left open where the match is weak. Clone size is not always given. Where it is, it says once, few, many or a class for expanded clones.

d_call j_call clone_size v_call cdr3_aa cdr3_nt
- TRBJ1-2 - TRBV7-2 CASSLTRHGPNYGYTF TGTGCCAGCAGCTTAACAAGACACGGCCCTAACTATGGCTACACCTTC
- TRBJ1-2 - TRBV15 CATSRESGPTGQSYGYTF TGTGCCACCAGCAGAGAGAGTGGGCCTACAGGTCAGAGCTATGGCTACACCTTC
- TRBJ1-5 - TRBV7-2 CASSPFYVRISNQPQHF TGTGCCAGCAGCCCTTTTTACGTGAGGATAAGCAATCAGCCCCAGCATTTT
- TRBJ2-1 - TRBV4-2 CASSQEAGLGNEQFF TGTGCCAGCAGCCAAGAGGCCGGGTTAGGCAATGAGCAGTTCTTC
- TRBJ1-1 - TRBV29-1 CSVSVGQNTEAFF TGCAGCGTTTCCGTGGGACAGAACACTGAAGCTTTCTTT
- TRBJ2-5 few TRBV9 CASSLGRGLGVETQYF TGTGCCAGCAGCCTGGGGCGGGGCCTCGGTGTCGAGACCCAGTACTTC
TRBD2 TRBJ2-3 - TRBV5-1 CASSQLGLAGDRDTQYF TGCGCCAGCAGCCAATTGGGACTAGCGGGAGACAGAGATACGCAGTATTTT
- TRBJ1-5 - TRBV6-2/TRBV6-3 CASSNPWVGQPQHF TGTGCCAGCAGTAACCCATGGGTCGGGCAGCCCCAGCATTTT
- TRBJ1-3 - TRBV4-3 CASSQQGMVGNTIYF TGCGCCAGCAGCCAACAGGGGATGGTTGGAAACACCATATATTTT
- TRBJ1-3 - TRBV5-1 CASSFDELRSGNTIYF TGCGCCAGCAGCTTCGATGAATTGCGCTCTGGAAACACCATATATTTT
TRBD2 TRBJ2-1 - TRBV3-1/TRBV3-2 CASTTLAGVSYNEQFF TGTGCCAGCACCACACTAGCGGGAGTGTCCTACAATGAGCAGTTCTTC
- TRBJ2-2 once TRBV6-6 CASNLIGSGTGELFF TGTGCCAGCAATCTTATTGGGTCGGGCACCGGGGAGCTGTTTTTT
- TRBJ1-4 - TRBV27 CASSPYARQATNEKLFF TGTGCCAGCAGTCCATACGCAAGACAGGCAACTAATGAAAAACTGTTTTTT
TRBD1 TRBJ2-7 once TRBV5-5 CASSLATGQGSEQYF TGTGCCAGCAGCTTGGCGACGGGACAGGGATCCGAGCAGTACTTC
TRBD1 TRBJ2-7 - TRBV19 CASRSYRGPSYEQYF TGTGCCAGTAGAAGTTACAGGGGGCCTTCGTACGAGCAGTACTTC
- TRBJ1-4 - TRBV2 CASSEGAREKLFF TGTGCCAGCAGTGAGGGGGCCAGGGAAAAACTGTTTTTT
- TRBJ1-6 - TRBV2 CASTPQLTGSGSPLHF TGTGCCAGCACTCCACAACTGACGGGGTCAGGTTCACCCCTCCACTTT
- TRBJ2-3 - TRBV18 CASSSFQQVGDTQYF TGTGCCAGCTCTTCTTTTCAACAGGTCGGGGATACGCAGTATTTT
- TRBJ1-2 few TRBV18 CASSPSDYGYTF TGTGCCAGCTCACCATCGGACTATGGCTACACCTTC
TRBD2 TRBJ2-5 - TRBV20-1 CSASPLSGSRETQYF TGCAGTGCTAGTCCCCTCAGCGGGAGTCGAGAGACCCAGTACTTC
- TRBJ2-5 - TRBV29-1 CSVEDGGWGETQYF TGCAGCGTTGAAGATGGGGGGTGGGGTGAGACCCAGTACTTC
- TRBJ1-2 - TRBV19 CASRDDGGRVYGYTF TGTGCCAGTAGAGATGACGGGGGTCGCGTCTATGGCTACACCTTC
TRBD1 TRBJ1-2 - TRBV10-3 CAVRPGQGLYTF TGTGCCGTCAGACCGGGACAGGGTCTTTACACCTTC
TRBD2 TRBJ2-1 few TRBV9 CASSVAGGGTVMDEQFF TGTGCCAGCAGCGTGGCGGGAGGAGGTACGGTAATGGATGAGCAGTTCTTC
- TRBJ1-2 - TRBV5-4 CASSRTSVIDYGYTF TGTGCCAGCAGCCGAACCTCAGTGATTGACTATGGCTACACCTTC
TRBD1 TRBJ2-7 - TRBV29-1 CSVAGTGYSYEQYF TGCAGCGTCGCCGGGACAGGTTATTCCTACGAGCAGTACTTC
- TRBJ1-1 - TRBV13 CASSLAGLNTEAFF TGTGCCAGCAGCTTAGCCGGTTTGAACACTGAAGCTTTCTTT
TRBD1 TRBJ2-2 - TRBV7-8 CASSSQGARTGELFF TGTGCCAGCAGCTCACAGGGGGCGAGGACCGGGGAGCTGTTTTTT
TRBD1 TRBJ1-4 - TRBV7-2 CASSPGQGGSEKLFF TGTGCCAGCAGCCCCGGACAGGGCGGTTCGGAAAAACTGTTTTTT
- TRBJ1-2 - TRBV2 CASSQPPGQDYGYTF TGTGCCAGCAGTCAGCCACCGGGACAAGACTATGGCTACACCTTC